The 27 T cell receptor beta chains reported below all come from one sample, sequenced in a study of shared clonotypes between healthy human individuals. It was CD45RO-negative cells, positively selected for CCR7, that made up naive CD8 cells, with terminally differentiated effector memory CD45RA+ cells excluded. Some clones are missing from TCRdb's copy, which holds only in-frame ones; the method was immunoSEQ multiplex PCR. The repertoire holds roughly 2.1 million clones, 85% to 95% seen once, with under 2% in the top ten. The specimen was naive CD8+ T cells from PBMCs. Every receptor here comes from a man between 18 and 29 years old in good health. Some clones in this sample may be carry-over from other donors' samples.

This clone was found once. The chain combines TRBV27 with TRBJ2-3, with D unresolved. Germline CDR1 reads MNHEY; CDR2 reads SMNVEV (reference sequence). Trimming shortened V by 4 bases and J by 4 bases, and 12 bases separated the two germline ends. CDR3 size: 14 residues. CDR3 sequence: CASSWALGADTQYF. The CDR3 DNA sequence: TGTGCCAGCAGTTGGGCCCTTGGGGCAGATACGCAGTATTTT.

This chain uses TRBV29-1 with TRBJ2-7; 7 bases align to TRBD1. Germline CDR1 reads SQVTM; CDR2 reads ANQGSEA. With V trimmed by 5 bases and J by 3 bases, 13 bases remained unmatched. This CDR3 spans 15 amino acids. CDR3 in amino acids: CSVRSGGQNFYEQYF. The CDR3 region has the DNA TGCAGCGTTCGGTCAGGGGGTCAGAACTTCTACGAGCAGTACTTC.

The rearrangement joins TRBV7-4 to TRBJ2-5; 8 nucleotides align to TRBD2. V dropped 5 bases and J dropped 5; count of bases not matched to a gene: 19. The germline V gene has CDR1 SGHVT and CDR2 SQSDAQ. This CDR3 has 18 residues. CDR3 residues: CASSPFPSGRGGVETQYF. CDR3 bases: TGTGCCAGCAGCCCATTCCCCAGCGGGAGAGGGGGTGTGGAGACCCAGTACTTC.

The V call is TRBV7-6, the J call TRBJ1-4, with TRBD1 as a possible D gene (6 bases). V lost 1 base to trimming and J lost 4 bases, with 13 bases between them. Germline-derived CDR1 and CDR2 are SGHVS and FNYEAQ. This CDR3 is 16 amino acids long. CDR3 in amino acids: CASSLEEDSYNEKLFF. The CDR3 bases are TGTGCCAGCAGCTTAGAGGAGGACAGCTATAATGAAAAACTGTTTTTT.

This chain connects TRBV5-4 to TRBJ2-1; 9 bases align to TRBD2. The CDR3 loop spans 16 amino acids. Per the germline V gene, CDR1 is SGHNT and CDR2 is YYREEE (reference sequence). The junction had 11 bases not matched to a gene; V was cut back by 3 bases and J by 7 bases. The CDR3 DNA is TGTGCCAGCAGCTCTAGATTGATAGCGGGAGTGAATGAGCAGTTCTTC. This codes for CASSSRLIAGVNEQFF.

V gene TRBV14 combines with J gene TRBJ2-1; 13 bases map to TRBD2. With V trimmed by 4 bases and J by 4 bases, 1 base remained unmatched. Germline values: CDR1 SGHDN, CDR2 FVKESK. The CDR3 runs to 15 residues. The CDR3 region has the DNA TGTGCCAGCAGCCTACTAGCGGGAGGGTACAATGAGCAGTTCTTC. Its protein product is CASSLLAGGYNEQFF.

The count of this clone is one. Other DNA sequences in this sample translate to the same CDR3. The CDR3 region is CASSLVSSGSYEQYF. CDR3 sequence (DNA): TGTGCCAGCAGCTTAGTATCTAGCGGGAGTTACGAGCAGTACTTC. The chain links TRBV7-9 to TRBJ2-7; 10 bases are shared with TRBD2. The CDR3 length is 15 residues. Germline loops: CDR1 SEHNR, CDR2 FQNEAQ (reference sequence). The junction had 4 bases not matched to a gene; V was cut back by 1 base and J by 4 bases.

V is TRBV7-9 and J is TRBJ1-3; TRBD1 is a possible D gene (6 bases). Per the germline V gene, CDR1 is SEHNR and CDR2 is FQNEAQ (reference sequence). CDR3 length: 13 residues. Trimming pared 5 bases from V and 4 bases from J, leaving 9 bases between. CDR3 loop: CASSPDSGNTIYF. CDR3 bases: TGTGCCAGCAGCCCGGACAGCGGAAACACCATATATTTT.

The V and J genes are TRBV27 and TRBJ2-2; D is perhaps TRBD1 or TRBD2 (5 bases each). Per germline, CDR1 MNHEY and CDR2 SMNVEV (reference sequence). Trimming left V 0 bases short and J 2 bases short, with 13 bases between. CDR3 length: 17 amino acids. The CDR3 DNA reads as TGTGCCAGCAGTTTATCGTTAGAGGGGATAAACACCGGGGAGCTGTTTTTT. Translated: CASSLSLEGINTGELFF.

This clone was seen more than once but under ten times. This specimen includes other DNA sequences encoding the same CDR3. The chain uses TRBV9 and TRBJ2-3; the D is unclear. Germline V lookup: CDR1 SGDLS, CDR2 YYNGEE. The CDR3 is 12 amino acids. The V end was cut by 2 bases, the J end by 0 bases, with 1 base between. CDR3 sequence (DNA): TGTGCCAGCAGCGTGAGCACAGATACGCAGTATTTT. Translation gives CASSVSTDTQYF.

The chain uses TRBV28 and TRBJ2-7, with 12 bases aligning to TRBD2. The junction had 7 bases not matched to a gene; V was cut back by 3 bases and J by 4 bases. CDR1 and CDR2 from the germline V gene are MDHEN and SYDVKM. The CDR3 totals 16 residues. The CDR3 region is CASSLAFLAGGYEQYF. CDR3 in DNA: TGTGCCAGCAGTTTGGCCTTTCTAGCGGGAGGGTACGAGCAGTACTTC.

The CDR3 DNA reads as TGTGCCAGCAGTTATACCTCTGGAGTGTACAATGAGCAGTTCTTC. Amino acids: CASSYTSGVYNEQFF. The V call is TRBV6-5, the J call TRBJ2-1; D remains ambiguous. Trimming stripped 3 bases from V and 4 bases from J, with 13 bases between. The CDR3 sequence is 15 residues long. In germline, CDR1 is MNHEY, CDR2 SVGAGI.

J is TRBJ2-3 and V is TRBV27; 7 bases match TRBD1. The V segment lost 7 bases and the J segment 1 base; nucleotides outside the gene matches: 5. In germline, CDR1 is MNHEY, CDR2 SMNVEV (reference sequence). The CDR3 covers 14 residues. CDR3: CASTRQGGTDTQYF. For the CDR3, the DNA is TGTGCCAGCACACGACAGGGAGGCACAGATACGCAGTATTTT.

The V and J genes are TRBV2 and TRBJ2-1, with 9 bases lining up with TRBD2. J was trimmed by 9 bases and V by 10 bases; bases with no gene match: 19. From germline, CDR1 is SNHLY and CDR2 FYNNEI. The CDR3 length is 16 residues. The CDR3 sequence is CATAPRLAGQMGEQFF. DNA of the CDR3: TGTGCCACCGCCCCCCGGCTAGCGGGACAAATGGGTGAGCAGTTCTTC.

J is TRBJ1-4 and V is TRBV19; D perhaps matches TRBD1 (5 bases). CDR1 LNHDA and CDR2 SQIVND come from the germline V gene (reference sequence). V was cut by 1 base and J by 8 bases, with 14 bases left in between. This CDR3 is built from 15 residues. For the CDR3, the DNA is TGTGCCAGTAGTATAGGTAGGGGTCGTCGAGAAAAACTGTTTTTT. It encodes CASSIGRGRREKLFF. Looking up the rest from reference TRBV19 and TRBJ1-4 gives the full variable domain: DGGITQSPKYLFRKEGQNVTLSCEQNLNHDAMYWYRQDPGQGLRLIYYSQIVNDFQKGDIAEGYSVSREKKESFPLTVTSAQKNPTAFYLCASSIGRGRREKLFFGSGTQLSVL.

CDR3 sequence: CASSYSRTGRGALHF. Written as DNA, the CDR3 is TGTGCCAGCAGTTACTCACGGACAGGGAGGGGAGCCCTCCACTTT. J is TRBJ1-6 and V is TRBV6-5; 8 bases match TRBD1. The CDR3 covers 15 residues. The ends lost 0 bases at V and 14 bases at J; junction bases unmatched: 9. Per germline, CDR1 MNHEY and CDR2 SVGAGI.

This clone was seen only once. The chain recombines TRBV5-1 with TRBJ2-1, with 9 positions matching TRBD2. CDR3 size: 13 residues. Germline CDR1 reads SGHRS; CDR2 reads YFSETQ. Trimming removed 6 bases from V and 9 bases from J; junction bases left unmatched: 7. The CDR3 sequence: CASNPSGLAEQFF. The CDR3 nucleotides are TGCGCCAGCAACCCTTCGGGACTAGCTGAGCAGTTCTTC.

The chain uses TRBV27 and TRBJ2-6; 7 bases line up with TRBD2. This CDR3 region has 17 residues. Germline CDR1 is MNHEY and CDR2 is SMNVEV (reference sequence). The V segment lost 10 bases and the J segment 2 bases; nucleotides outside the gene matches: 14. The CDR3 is CATREAGDQAGANVLTF. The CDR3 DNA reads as TGTGCCACCCGGGAGGCGGGAGATCAAGCTGGGGCCAACGTCCTGACTTTC.

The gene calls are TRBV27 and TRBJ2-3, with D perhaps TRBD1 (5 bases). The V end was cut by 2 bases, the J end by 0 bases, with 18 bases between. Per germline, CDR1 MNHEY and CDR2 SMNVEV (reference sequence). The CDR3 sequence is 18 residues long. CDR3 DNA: TGTGCCAGCAGTTTAGGGCATAGGGGCCCTGATAGCACAGATACGCAGTATTTT. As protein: CASSLGHRGPDSTDTQYF.

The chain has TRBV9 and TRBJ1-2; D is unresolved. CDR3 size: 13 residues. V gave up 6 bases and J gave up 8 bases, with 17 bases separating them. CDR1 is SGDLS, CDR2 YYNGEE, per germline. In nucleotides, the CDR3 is TGTGCCAGCACCCCCAACGGCGCGATCGGCTACACCTTC. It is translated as CASTPNGAIGYTF.

The CDR3 spells CASSLGSPYGYTF. Written as DNA, the CDR3 is TGTGCCAGCAGTTTAGGCAGCCCCTATGGCTACACCTTC. The chain carries TRBV28 and TRBJ1-2, with no clear D. The CDR3 is 13 amino acids. The germline V gene has CDR1 MDHEN and CDR2 SYDVKM. V was pared by 2 bases and J by 4 bases, with 8 bases between.

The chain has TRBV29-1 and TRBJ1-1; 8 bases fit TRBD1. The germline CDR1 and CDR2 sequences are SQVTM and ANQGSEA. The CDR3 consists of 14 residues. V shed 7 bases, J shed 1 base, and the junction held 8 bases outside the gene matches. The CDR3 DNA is TGCAGCGCTAATCCGGGGACAGGGAACACTGAAGCTTTCTTT. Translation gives CSANPGTGNTEAFF.

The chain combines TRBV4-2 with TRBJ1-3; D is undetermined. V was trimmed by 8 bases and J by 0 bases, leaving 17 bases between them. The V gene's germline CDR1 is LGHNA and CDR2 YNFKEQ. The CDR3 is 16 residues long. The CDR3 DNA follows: TGTGCCAGCGGTGAGAGGGCCACCTCCTCTGGAAACACCATATATTTT. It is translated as CASGERATSSGNTIYF.

The CDR3 region has the DNA TGTGCCAGCAGCTTTATAGCGGGAGGGCTCGAGCAGTACTTC. Its translation is CASSFIAGGLEQYF. The chain recombines TRBV27 with TRBJ2-7; TRBD2 aligns across 11 bases. The germline V gene encodes CDR1 MNHEY and CDR2 SMNVEV (reference sequence). This CDR3 is built from 14 residues. J gave up 6 bases and V 6 bases, and 7 bases lay outside the gene matches.

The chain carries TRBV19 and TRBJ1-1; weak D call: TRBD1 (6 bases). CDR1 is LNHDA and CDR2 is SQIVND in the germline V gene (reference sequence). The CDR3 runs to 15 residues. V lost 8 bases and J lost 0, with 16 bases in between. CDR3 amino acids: CASLPRDTLNTEAFF. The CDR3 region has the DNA TGTGCCAGTCTTCCTCGGGACACTCTGAACACTGAAGCTTTCTTT.

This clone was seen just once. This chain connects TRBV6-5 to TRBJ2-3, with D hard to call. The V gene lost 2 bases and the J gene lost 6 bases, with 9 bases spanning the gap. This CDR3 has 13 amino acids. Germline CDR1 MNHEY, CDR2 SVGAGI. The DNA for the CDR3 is TGTGCCAGCAGTTACGCGGAGTGGGATACGCAGTATTTT. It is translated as CASSYAEWDTQYF.

CDR3 in amino acids: CADGQGPGMNTEAFF. The DNA for the CDR3 is TGTGCCGACGGACAGGGCCCAGGCATGAACACTGAAGCTTTCTTT. The chain couples TRBV2 to TRBJ1-1, with 8 bases identical to TRBD1. Trimming removed 11 bases from V and 0 bases from J; junction bases left unmatched: 11. This CDR3 comprises 15 residues. Germline CDR1 and CDR2: SNHLY and FYNNEI.